A single sample gave rise to the 12 T cell receptor beta chains below, sequenced in a study of blood T cells in healthy people across ages. The second PCR ran roughly 6 to 11 cycles with a sample-barcoded 5' primer and J-beta primers. In TCRdb, the 5' RACE reads were re-called with MiXCR into one record per CDR3 protein. The sample carries 1.5 million to 2 million distinct CDR3 sequences, 28% recorded once. The sequencing input was blood. All receptors come from a woman in her twenties or thirties in good health.

Note on this clonotype: A much larger clone sits a single nucleotide away, making a read error possible. The chain joins TRBV6-4 to TRBJ2-1; possible D gene TRBD2, 6 bases. CDR1 and CDR2 from the germline V gene are MRHNA and SNTAGT. This CDR3 has 14 amino acids. CDR3 sequence (DNA): TGTGCCGGCAGCCCTGGTCGGGTAGCGGCTGAGCAGTTCTTC. Its protein is CAGSPGRVAAEQFF.

The chain employs TRBV7-9 and TRBJ2-7, with TRBD1 matching over 7 bases. This CDR3 spans 15 amino acids. J gave up 0 bases and V 1 base, and 3 bases lay outside the gene matches. Germline V gene data show CDR1 as SEHNR and CDR2 as FQNEAQ (reference sequence). The chain's CDR3 is CASSLVRTGSYEQYF. DNA of the CDR3: TGTGCCAGCAGCTTAGTAAGGACAGGCTCCTACGAGCAGTACTTC.

Worth noting for this clonotype: Given a much more abundant clone one base away, this may be a read error. This chain uses TRBV5-5 with TRBJ2-1; D ambiguous. The length of the CDR3 is 14 residues. Trimming shortened V by 1 base and J by 5 bases, and 10 bases separated the two germline ends. Per germline, CDR1 SGHKS and CDR2 YYEKEE (reference sequence). The CDR3 DNA follows: TGTGCCAGCAGCTTGTCGGCGGCACACAATGAGCAGTTCTTC. It is translated as CASSLSAAHNEQFF. Full variable domain (rest looked up from reference TRBV5-5 and TRBJ2-1): DAGVTQSPTHLIKTRGQQVTLRCSPISGHKSVSWYQQVLGQGPQFIFQYYEKEERGRGNFPDRFSARQFPNYSSELNVNALLLGDSALYLCASSLSAAHNEQFFGPGTRLTVL.

This clonotype was counted between two and nine times. The chain uses TRBV25-1 and TRBJ2-1; TRBD1 might be the D (5 bases). V dropped 2 bases and J dropped 6 bases, with 8 bases sitting between them. The CDR3 loop spans 13 amino acids. Germline loops: CDR1 MGHDK, CDR2 SYGVNS. The CDR3 reads CASSEGHPNEQFF. The CDR3 DNA reads as TGTGCCAGCAGTGAAGGACACCCCAATGAGCAGTTCTTC.

The chain recombines TRBV6-2 or TRBV6-3 with TRBJ1-4; unclear D gene. The length of the CDR3 is 14 residues. CDR1 and CDR2 from the germline V gene are MNHEY and SVGEGT. V lost 6 bases and J lost 0, with 8 bases in between. CDR3 loop: CASRWRPTNEKLFF. CDR3 DNA: TGTGCCAGCAGATGGCGGCCAACTAATGAAAAACTGTTTTTT.

This clonotype was counted a few times. The genes are TRBV6-6 and TRBJ2-6; D remains unclear. The CDR3 sequence is 16 residues long. Germline V gene sequence: CDR1 MNHNY, CDR2 SVGAGI (reference sequence). The ends were cut back, 2 bases at V and 1 base at J, with 9 bases in the middle. The CDR3 region has the DNA TGTGCCAGCAGTTACCTCGGCCTATCTGGGGCCAACGTCCTGACTTTC. Protein: CASSYLGLSGANVLTF.

This clonotype was seen more than once but under ten times. The chain links TRBV9 to TRBJ2-1; 8 bases are a match to TRBD2. There are 15 residues in the CDR3. Germline V gives CDR1 SGDLS, CDR2 YYNGEE. J was trimmed by 3 bases and V by 2 bases; bases with no gene match: 4. The CDR3 DNA is TGTGCCAGCAGCGTCGGGAGGGGTCGCTACAATGAGCAGTTCTTC. Translated, it gives CASSVGRGRYNEQFF.

This clonotype was seen ten or more times. The chain has TRBV6-2 or TRBV6-3 and TRBJ2-7; 11 bases are a match to TRBD1. Germline CDR1 reads MNHEY; CDR2 reads SVGEGT. The CDR3 totals 18 residues. J gave up 0 bases and V 7 bases, and 14 bases lay outside the gene matches. CDR3 DNA: TGTGCCAGCACCTTTTTAAGGGACAGGGGGACCAACTCCTACGAGCAGTACTTC. It yields the protein CASTFLRDRGTNSYEQYF.

This clonotype was recorded many times. The chain joins TRBV6-5 to TRBJ2-7; D gene unclear. CDR3 length: 14 residues. Germline V gene sequence: CDR1 MNHEY, CDR2 SVGAGI. V lost 2 bases and J 5 bases, leaving 13 bases between the germline ends. The CDR3 region has the DNA TGTGCCAGCAGTTACGATGACACCGCCAACGAGCAGTACTTC. As protein: CASSYDDTANEQYF.

This clonotype has more than one count but fewer than ten. This rearrangement joins TRBV7-2 to TRBJ1-1; 8 bases are a match to TRBD1. CDR1 and CDR2 from the germline V gene are SGHTA and FQGNSA. J lost 3 bases, V lost 5 bases, and 8 bases had no gene match. This CDR3 is built from 15 residues. CDR3 nucleotides: TGTGCCAGCAGCCCTGGGACAGGCGTGGACACTGAAGCTTTCTTT. This sequence encodes CASSPGTGVDTEAFF.

This rearrangement joins TRBV19 to TRBJ1-5; D is unclear. The CDR3 runs to 14 residues. V shed 7 bases and J shed 1 base, with 11 bases lying between them. Germline V CDR1 and CDR2: LNHDA, SQIVND (reference sequence). The CDR3 loop is CASTQELSNQPQHF. Written as DNA, the CDR3 is TGTGCCAGTACTCAAGAACTAAGCAATCAGCCCCAGCATTTT.

In this sample, this clonotype turned up a few times. CDR3 in amino acids: CASSPLGPRGNIQYF. In DNA form, the CDR3 reads TGTGCCAGCAGCCCACTGGGACCAAGGGGAAACATTCAGTACTTC. The chain combines TRBV27 with TRBJ2-4; D may match TRBD1 or TRBD2 (5 bases each). Germline assignment: CDR1 MNHEY and CDR2 SMNVEV (reference sequence). Trimming left V 6 bases short and J 6 bases short, with 18 bases between. The CDR3 has 15 residues.